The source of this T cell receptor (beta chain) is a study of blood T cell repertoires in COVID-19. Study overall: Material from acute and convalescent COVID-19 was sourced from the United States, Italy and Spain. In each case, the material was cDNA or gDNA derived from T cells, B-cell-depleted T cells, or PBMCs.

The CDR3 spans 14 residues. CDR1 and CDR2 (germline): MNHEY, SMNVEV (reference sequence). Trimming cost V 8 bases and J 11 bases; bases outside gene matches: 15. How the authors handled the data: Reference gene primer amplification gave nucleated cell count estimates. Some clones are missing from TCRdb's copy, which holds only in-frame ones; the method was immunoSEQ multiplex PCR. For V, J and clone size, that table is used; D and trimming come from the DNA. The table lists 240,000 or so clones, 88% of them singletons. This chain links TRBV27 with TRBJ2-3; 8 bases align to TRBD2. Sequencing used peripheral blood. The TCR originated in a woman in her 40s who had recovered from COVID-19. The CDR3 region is CASGAWGPRGGQYF. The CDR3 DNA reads TGTGCCAGCGGGGCGTGGGGTCCCCGGGGGGGGCAGTATTTT.